The present entry profiles one T cell receptor (beta chain) with its context. This sample is part of a study of T cell repertoires in cytomegalovirus infection. Study in general: TCR beta signatures that were public indicated CMV infection and matching HLA type.

CDR1 and CDR2 (germline): SNHLY, FYNNEI. This CDR3 comprises 13 residues. V lost 4 bases and J 1 base, leaving 7 bases between the germline ends. TCRdb reprocessed the reads with MiXCR, giving one entry per CDR3 protein. The repertoire holds around 330,000 distinct CDR3 sequences, with about 17% as singletons. The TCR sequence derives from a human donor in good health (CMV status not recorded). Some clones in this sample may be carry-over from other donors' samples. V and J are TRBV2 and TRBJ2-5; the D gene is possibly TRBD1 (5 bases). The sequencing input was PBMCs. CDR3 in amino acids: CASSGQIQETQYF. In DNA form, the CDR3 reads TGTGCCAGCAGTGGACAGATCCAAGAGACCCAGTACTTC.